This T cell receptor (beta chain) derives from a study of shared clonotypes between healthy human individuals. With regard to this clone: The same CDR3 arises from other DNA sequences in this sample as well.

Germline-derived CDR1 and CDR2 are SQVTM and ANQGSEA. This CDR3 comprises 14 residues. Trimming removed 6 bases from V and 6 bases from J; junction bases left unmatched: 3. From CD4+ cells came CD45RA+ naive and CD45RA-negative memory subsets. It was at deep level that the assay was run. Over several immunoSEQ plates, each subset's genomic DNA was distributed in even portions. TCRdb's table, derived via immunoSEQ multiplex PCR, lists solely in-frame clones and lacks some. There are around 1.5 million clones in the sample; 95% to 99% occur only once, and about 0.42% lies in the top ten. The chain employs TRBV29-1 and TRBJ2-2; the match to TRBD2 covers 14 bases. Sequencing was carried out using naive CD4+ T cells sorted from blood. Subset noted: CD45RA+ positively selected. The sequence was collected from a man aged 25-45 years in good health. In DNA, the CDR3 is TGCAGCGTACGACTAGCGGGAGGGCCCGGGGAGCTGTTTTTT. This encodes CSVRLAGGPGELFF.